The next 22 T cell receptor beta chains were all read from a single sample in a study of response to subunit inactivated influenza vaccine. TCRdb recomputed calls from the RT-PCR reads with MiXCR, one row per CDR3 protein. Of 700,000 to 800,000 distinct CDR3 sequences in the sample, approximately 18% are singletons; the top ten hold roughly 11%. Sequencing was performed on PBMCs from blood, taken around 5 days after vaccination. The origin of the receptors is a man aged 45-65 years who received an inactivated influenza vaccine.

This sequence joins TRBV6-1 and TRBJ2-1; D is ambiguous. The CDR3 is made up of 14 amino acids. Looked up from germline, CDR1 is MNHNS and CDR2 is SASEGT. V lost 7 bases to trimming and J lost 3 bases, with 13 bases between them. The CDR3 sequence: CASTPLGVYNEQFF. The CDR3 DNA follows: TGTGCCAGCACCCCCCTAGGAGTCTACAATGAGCAGTTCTTC.

V and J are TRBV20-1 and TRBJ2-7, with 7 bases matching TRBD1. Germline CDR1 is DFQATT and CDR2 is SNEGSKA (reference sequence). Trimming cost V 1 base and J 1 base; bases outside gene matches: 7. This CDR3 has 15 residues. The CDR3 protein is CSARGSRDRSYEQYF. The CDR3 bases are TGCAGTGCTAGAGGGTCCCGGGACAGATCCTACGAGCAGTACTTC.

This clonotype has a handful of counts. The chain is built from TRBV7-8 and TRBJ2-7; no clear D gene. Germline V lookup: CDR1 SGHVS, CDR2 FQNEAQ. CDR3 size: 12 residues. The ends were cut back, 5 bases at V and 6 bases at J, with 11 bases in the middle. The CDR3 nucleotides are TGTGCCAGCAGCCCCATGCTCCCCGAGCAGTACTTC. Translated: CASSPMLPEQYF.

In its sample, this clonotype was seen many times. The chain joins TRBV20-1 to TRBJ1-2; no definite D call. Trimming stripped 3 bases from V and 4 bases from J, with 9 bases between. CDR1 is DFQATT, CDR2 SNEGSKA, per germline (reference sequence). The CDR3 is made up of 12 amino acids. The CDR3 loop is CSASLSSYGYTF. The CDR3 DNA reads as TGCAGTGCTAGTTTAAGTTCCTATGGCTACACCTTC.

This clonotype was observed at least ten times. This chain connects TRBV4-2 to TRBJ2-5, with D maybe TRBD2 (7 bases). CDR3 length: 15 residues. CDR1 is LGHNA and CDR2 is YNFKEQ in the germline V gene. V was pared by 4 bases and J by 5 bases, with 17 bases between. The CDR3 DNA reads as TGTGCCAGCAGCCCACGGCGGGGGCCGAGGGAGACCCAGTACTTC. It encodes CASSPRRGPRETQYF.

V usage is TRBV10-3 and J usage is TRBJ1-6; D ambiguous. Germline CDR1 is ENHRY and CDR2 is SYGVKD. Trimming pared 5 bases from V and 4 bases from J, leaving 9 bases between. CDR3 length: 14 amino acids. The CDR3 sequence is CAISWTAYNSPLHF. DNA for the CDR3: TGTGCCATCAGTTGGACGGCGTATAATTCACCCCTCCACTTT.

This chain joins TRBV28 and TRBJ2-1, with D unresolved. Germline CDR1 is MDHEN and CDR2 is SYDVKM. Trimming stripped 5 bases from V and 0 bases from J, with 11 bases between. This CDR3 contains 15 residues. This CDR3 is CASSDSSRSYNEQFF. For the CDR3, the DNA is TGTGCCAGCAGTGATAGCTCTCGCTCCTACAATGAGCAGTTCTTC.

At least ten counts were recorded for this clonotype. Compared with germline, one end of the junction differs, possibly owing to a read error. This chain connects TRBV7-7 to TRBJ2-2, with TRBD2 matching over 8 bases. The CDR3 extends over 14 amino acids. Per germline, CDR1 SSHAT and CDR2 FNYEAQ (reference sequence). The CDR3 here is CASSSGANTGELFF. Written as DNA, the CDR3 is TGTGCTAGCAGTAGCGGGGCGAACACCGGGGAGCTGTTTTTT.

This clonotype was picked up a small number of times. The chain's CDR3 is CATSREPQLYEQYF. The CDR3 nucleotides read TGTGCCACCAGCAGGGAGCCACAGCTTTACGAGCAGTACTTC. The gene calls are TRBV15 and TRBJ2-7; D is unclear. Trimming removed 3 bases at V and 4 bases at J, with 13 bases between. Germline V gene sequence: CDR1 LNHNV, CDR2 YYDKDF (reference sequence). This CDR3 is 14 amino acids long.

In its sample, this clonotype was seen many times. The V gene is TRBV4-3, the J gene TRBJ2-1, with 7 bases aligning to TRBD2. This CDR3 has 15 amino acids. Germline V lookup: CDR1 LGHNA, CDR2 YSLEER. The V segment lost 1 base and the J segment 7 bases; nucleotides outside the gene matches: 7. CDR3 sequence (DNA): TGCGCCAGCAGCCAAGGGAGCGGGACCTTGAATGAGCAGTTCTTC. Translated: CASSQGSGTLNEQFF.

CDR3 bases: TGTGCCAGCAGCCTAAATACTTACACAGATACGCAGTATTTT. Translating gives CASSLNTYTDTQYF. The chain carries TRBV7-3 and TRBJ2-3; D unclear. The CDR3 runs to 14 residues. The germline V gene encodes CDR1 SGHTA and CDR2 FQGTGA. Trimming pared 5 bases from V and 2 bases from J, leaving 11 bases between.

The V and J genes are TRBV20-1 and TRBJ2-1; 8 bases map to TRBD2. The CDR3 has 13 residues. The V and J ends lost 5 bases and 6 bases, in that order; junction bases with no gene match: 6. Looked up from germline, CDR1 is DFQATT and CDR2 is SNEGSKA (reference sequence). CDR3 loop: CSAFLAGGNEQFF. The CDR3, as DNA: TGCAGTGCTTTTCTAGCGGGTGGCAATGAGCAGTTCTTC.

This clonotype appeared many times. The chain carries TRBV18 and TRBJ2-7; TRBD1 might be the D (6 bases). CDR3 size: 13 residues. CDR1 is KGHSH, CDR2 LQKENI, per germline. The V gene lost 6 bases and the J gene lost 2 bases, with 11 bases spanning the gap. The CDR3 protein is CASSTGTPYEQYF. The CDR3 DNA sequence: TGTGCCAGCTCCACCGGGACACCCTACGAGCAGTACTTC.

The V and J genes are TRBV20-1 and TRBJ2-5; 10 nucleotides match TRBD2. Germline CDR1 is DFQATT and CDR2 is SNEGSKA (reference sequence). The CDR3 loop spans 15 amino acids. J was trimmed by 1 base and V by 4 bases; bases with no gene match: 6. CDR3 sequence: CSATGLAASQETQYF. DNA of the CDR3: TGCAGTGCTACCGGACTAGCGGCTTCCCAAGAGACCCAGTACTTC.

This clonotype was seen a handful of times. The rearrangement links TRBV27 to TRBJ2-1; D is possibly TRBD2 (5 bases). The CDR3 contains 13 residues. Germline assignment: CDR1 MNHEY and CDR2 SMNVEV (reference sequence). V dropped 4 bases and J dropped 7 bases, with 11 bases sitting between them. The CDR3: CASSSDRRNEQFF. CDR3 coding DNA: TGTGCCAGCAGTTCCGATCGGAGGAATGAGCAGTTCTTC.

This chain uses TRBV28 with TRBJ1-6, with TRBD1 as a possible D gene (5 bases). Germline CDR1 reads MDHEN; CDR2 reads SYDVKM. CDR3 length: 14 amino acids. Trimming left V 3 bases short and J 8 bases short, with 11 bases between. For the CDR3, the DNA is TGTGCCAGCAGTTTTCCCAGGGCGTATTCACCCCTCCACTTT. It encodes CASSFPRAYSPLHF.

As for this clonotype: Since a much larger clone is just one base distant, this may be a read error. V gene TRBV9 combines with J gene TRBJ2-3, with D possibly being TRBD1 or TRBD2 (5 bases each). The germline V gene encodes CDR1 SGDLS and CDR2 YYNGEE. This CDR3 spans 12 amino acids. The CDR3 protein is CASSLGVDMQYF. For the CDR3, the DNA is TGTGCCAGCAGCCTGGGGGTCGATATGCAGTATTTT. Drawing the rest from reference TRBV9 and TRBJ2-3, the complete variable domain is DSGVTQTPKHLITATGQRVTLRCSPRSGDLSVYWYQQSLDQGLQFLIQYYNGEERAKGNILERFSAQQFPDLHSELNLSSLELGDSALYFCASSLGVDMQYFGPGTRLTVL.

The table lists this clonotype with a few counts. J is TRBJ2-1 and V is TRBV6-2 or TRBV6-3; D perhaps matches TRBD2 (5 bases). Between the trimmed V and J ends, which lost 5 bases and 6 bases, there was a span of 14 bases. The germline CDR1 and CDR2 sequences are MNHEY and SVGEGT. This CDR3 comprises 14 residues. The CDR3 DNA reads TGTGCCAGCAGTAACCCCGGGATTGTCAATGAGCAGTTCTTC. Translating gives CASSNPGIVNEQFF.

This clonotype was observed a handful of times. The rearrangement joins TRBV6-4 to TRBJ1-1; the D is unclear. CDR1 and CDR2 (germline): MRHNA, SNTAGT. CDR3 length: 12 residues. V lost 7 bases and J lost 1, with 7 bases in between. CDR3 DNA sequence: TGTGCCAGCATAGCTGGGAACACTGAAGCTTTCTTT. Protein product: CASIAGNTEAFF.

The V and J genes are TRBV9 and TRBJ2-7; D uncertain. Germline lookup yields CDR1 SGDLS and CDR2 YYNGEE. V lost 2 bases and J lost 2, with 14 bases in between. The CDR3 length is 15 residues. CDR3 DNA sequence: TGTGCCAGCAGCGTGGGCTCCTCCTCAACCTACGAGCAGTACTTC. It specifies CASSVGSSSTYEQYF. The full variable domain, in which reference TRBV9 and TRBJ2-7 provide the parts outside the CDR3, is DSGVTQTPKHLITATGQRVTLRCSPRSGDLSVYWYQQSLDQGLQFLIQYYNGEERAKGNILERFSAQQFPDLHSELNLSSLELGDSALYFCASSVGSSSTYEQYFGPGTRLTVT.

The chain has TRBV7-8 and TRBJ2-7; D is unresolved. This CDR3 spans 17 amino acids. Trimming took off 0 bases at V and 0 bases at J, with 15 bases between the two ends. From germline, CDR1 is SGHVS and CDR2 FQNEAQ. The CDR3, as DNA: TGTGCCAGCAGCTTAGCATCTGTGGGAACTTTCTCCTACGAGCAGTACTTC. Translation gives CASSLASVGTFSYEQYF. Supplemented by reference TRBV7-8 and TRBJ2-7, the full variable domain reads GAGVSQSPRYKVAKRGQDVALRCDPISGHVSLFWYQQALGQGPEFLTYFQNEAQLDKSGLPSDRFFAERPEGSVSTLKIQRTQQEDSAVYLCASSLASVGTFSYEQYFGPGTRLTVT.

CDR3 sequence (DNA): TGCAGTGCAAAAAGACTAGCGGGGGGGCAGACCCAGTACTTC. It yields the protein CSAKRLAGGQTQYF. This sequence joins TRBV20-1 and TRBJ2-5, with 14 bases lining up with TRBD2. The CDR3 length is 14 residues. The V segment lost 6 bases and the J segment 6 bases; nucleotides outside the gene matches: 6. The germline CDR1 and CDR2 sequences are DFQATT and SNEGSKA (reference sequence).